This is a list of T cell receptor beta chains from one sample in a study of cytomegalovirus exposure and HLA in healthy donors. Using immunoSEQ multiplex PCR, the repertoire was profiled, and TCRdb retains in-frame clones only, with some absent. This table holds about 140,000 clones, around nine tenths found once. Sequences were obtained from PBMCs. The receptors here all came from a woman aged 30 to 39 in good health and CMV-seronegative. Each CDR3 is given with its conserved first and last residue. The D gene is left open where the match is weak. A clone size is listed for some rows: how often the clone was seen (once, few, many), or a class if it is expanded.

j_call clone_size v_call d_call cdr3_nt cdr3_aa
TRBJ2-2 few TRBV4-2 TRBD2 TGTGCCAGCAGCCTCCTAGCGGGAGACACCGGGGAGCTGTTTTTT CASSLLAGDTGELFF
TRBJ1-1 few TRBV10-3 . TGTGCCATCAGTGAGTCGAGGCTGAAGAACACTGAAGCTTTCTTT CAISESRLKNTEAFF
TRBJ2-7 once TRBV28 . TGTGCCAGCAGTTTATCGAGGGTCTTCGAGTCCTACGAGCAGTACTTC CASSLSRVFESYEQYF
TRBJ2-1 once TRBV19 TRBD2 TGTGCCAGTAAGGGGACTAGCGGGTCCCAATACAATGAGCAGTTCTTC CASKGTSGSQYNEQFF
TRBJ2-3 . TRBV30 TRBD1 TGTGCCTGGAATAGGGGACAGGGGATAGATACGCAGTATTTT CAWNRGQGIDTQYF
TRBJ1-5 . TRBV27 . TGTGCCAGCAGTCCGGCGGGAGTGGTGCGTCAGCCCCAGCATTTT CASSPAGVVRQPQHF
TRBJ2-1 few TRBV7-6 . TGTGCCAGCAGCTCGCGCAATGAGCAGTTCTTC CASSSRNEQFF
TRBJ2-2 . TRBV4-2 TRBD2 TGTGCCAGCAGCCAAGAAGGAGGGCTAGCGGGATCCACCGGGGAGCTGTTTTTT CASSQEGGLAGSTGELFF
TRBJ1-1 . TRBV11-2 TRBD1 TGTGCCAGCAGCTACAGGGGGGGCACTGAAGCTTTCTTT CASSYRGGTEAFF
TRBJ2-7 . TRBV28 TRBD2 TGTGCCAGCCTCGGGCGGGAGATGCCCTACGAGCAGTACTTC CASLGREMPYEQYF
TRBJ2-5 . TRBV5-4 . TGTGCCAGCAGCCCAGGGGGGCAAGAGACCCAGTACTTC CASSPGGQETQYF
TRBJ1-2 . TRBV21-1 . TGTGCCAGCAGCAAAGCGCAGAGGGCGGGGAAAGCTAACTATGGCTACACCTTC CASSKAQRAGKANYGYTF
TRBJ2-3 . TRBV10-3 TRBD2 TGTGCCGTCCGGGCGGGAGGCACAGATACGCAGTATTTT CAVRAGGTDTQYF
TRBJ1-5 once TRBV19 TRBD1 TGTGCCAGTAGTATATACGGGACAGCAAGCAATCAGCCCCAGCATTTT CASSIYGTASNQPQHF
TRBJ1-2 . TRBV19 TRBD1 TGTGCCAGTATTGGACAGGCTACTAACTATGGCTACACCTTC CASIGQATNYGYTF
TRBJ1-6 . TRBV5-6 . TGTGCCAGCAGCTATGGGACTTCCCTCCACTTT CASSYGTSLHF
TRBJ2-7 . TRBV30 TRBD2 TGTGCCTGGAGTCTGCCCCCTCGGCTAGCGGGGACCTACGAGCAGTACTTC CAWSLPPRLAGTYEQYF
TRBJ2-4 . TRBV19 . TGTGCCAGTACCCAGATCGGGGACAAAAACATTCAGTACTTC CASTQIGDKNIQYF
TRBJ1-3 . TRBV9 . TGTGCCAGCAGCTCGAGACACGGTGCTGGAAACACCATATATTTT CASSSRHGAGNTIYF
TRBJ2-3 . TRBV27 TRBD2 TGTGCCAGCAGTCTACGACTAGCGGGTAGCACAGATACGCAGTATTTT CASSLRLAGSTDTQYF